This T cell receptor (beta chain) emerged from a study of vaccination effects on CD4 cells after COVID-19. Looking at the study overall: The second dose preceded post-vaccine samples by a median of 72 days. Every well housed two million PBMC, which grew in culture alongside about 9.9 IU/ml IL-2 and around 9.4 ug/ml peptides.

With regard to this clone: Its antigen is undetermined.

V was pared by 3 bases and J by 9 bases, with 11 bases between. CDR3 size: 11 residues. From germline, CDR1 is GTSNPN and CDR2 SVGIG (reference sequence). It was after approximately 11 days of culture that CD4+ T cells were isolated. It was two doses of either the BNT162b2 or mRNA-1273 vaccine that participants received. This table comes from immunoSEQ multiplex PCR, and its TCRdb copy is limited to in-frame clones, with some not included. The sample holds 45,000 to 55,000 clones, roughly 72% seen once. This sequence was found in a human donor who received a COVID-19 vaccine. The specimen was CD4+ T cells from PBMCs cultured without peptide, collected after COVID-19 vaccination. This sequence joins TRBV30 and TRBJ2-5; a weak D match, TRBD1 (5 bases). CDR3 sequence: CAWSLQGSQYF. CDR3 bases: TGTGCCTGGAGCCTCCAGGGTTCCCAGTACTTC.